Below, 9 T cell receptor beta chains from the same sample are listed, as sequenced in a study of CD8+ T cells in alopecia areata. Described treatment: oral pan-JAK inhibitor, 5-10 mg twice daily. Extracted from the samples, RNA was reverse transcribed into cDNA to serve as the sequencing template. Profiling relied on immunoSEQ multiplex PCR, and the TCRdb table lists in-frame clones only, not all of them. The table includes tens of thousands of clones, 60% to 80% detected once. This specimen was CD8+ T cells sorted from blood, taken at approximately week 42, from a patient treated with tofacitinib. These receptors were taken from a human donor with alopecia areata.

The chain has TRBV2 and TRBJ1-2; TRBD1 matches at 7 bases. Germline loops: CDR1 SNHLY, CDR2 FYNNEI. With 1 base clipped from V and 5 bases from J, the junction kept 7 bases outside the gene matches. The CDR3 covers 15 residues. In DNA form, the CDR3 reads TGTGCCAGCAGTGAAGTGGAAGGGGGCGCTTATGGCTACACCTTC. Translation gives CASSEVEGGAYGYTF.

The chain is built from TRBV21-1 and TRBJ2-3; the DNA was not used to check the table's D call, TRBD1. TRBV21-1 counts as a pseudogene. The CDR3 length is 19 residues. The CDR3 DNA is TGTGCCAGCAGGAAAGGCCATAGGGGGCGAAGTGAAGGAACAGATACGCAGTATTTT. Protein product: CASRKGHRGRSEGTDTQYF.

The chain carries TRBV6-5 and TRBJ2-1; D unresolved. The CDR3 contains 15 residues. Germline V gene data show CDR1 as MNHEY and CDR2 as SVGAGI. Trimming took off 2 bases at V and 1 base at J, with 9 bases between the two ends. The CDR3 DNA sequence: TGTGCCAGCAGTTACGAGATCGGGTCCTACAATGAGCAGTTCTTC. Protein: CASSYEIGSYNEQFF.

The chain carries TRBV7-9 and TRBJ1-4; TRBD1 agrees at 8 bases. Germline CDR1 and CDR2: SEHNR and FQNEAQ (reference sequence). This CDR3 is 17 amino acids long. After removal of 1 base from V and 1 base from J, the junction contained 5 bases not matched to a gene. CDR3 sequence: CASSLDGQGETNEKLFF. In DNA form, the CDR3 reads TGTGCCAGCAGCTTAGATGGACAGGGTGAAACTAATGAAAAACTGTTTTTT.

This clone was seen only once. The rearrangement joins TRBV2 to TRBJ2-7, with 8 nucleotides matching TRBD1. V lost 6 bases, J lost 2 bases, and 12 bases stayed unmatched. Germline lookup yields CDR1 SNHLY and CDR2 FYNNEI. The length of the CDR3 is 16 residues. Here the CDR3 reads CASRGTDRARTYEQYF. The CDR3 nucleotides are TGTGCCAGCAGGGGTACGGACAGGGCCCGGACCTACGAGCAGTACTTC.

This clone was found once. This CDR3 reads CASSERGYEQYF. CDR3 bases: TGTGCCAGCAGCGAACGGGGCTACGAGCAGTACTTC. The V gene is TRBV7-9, the J gene TRBJ2-7, with D possibly TRBD2 on 5 matching bases. Trimming left V 5 bases short and J 3 bases short, with 8 bases between. In germline, CDR1 is SEHNR, CDR2 FQNEAQ (reference sequence). CDR3 size: 12 residues.

This clone appeared once. CDR3 in DNA: TGTGCCAGCAGCTTAGGGGAGGGGGATCCTGATGGCTACACCTTC. Protein sequence: CASSLGEGDPDGYTF. The chain is built from TRBV13 and TRBJ1-2; possible D gene TRBD1, 6 bases. Per the germline V gene, CDR1 is PRHDT and CDR2 is FYEKMQ (reference sequence). The CDR3 sequence is 15 residues long. Trimming took 0 bases from V and 6 from J, leaving 14 bases between them. Variable domain in full (rest from reference TRBV13 and TRBJ1-2): AAGVIQSPRHLIKEKRETATLKCYPIPRHDTVYWYQQGPGQDPQFLISFYEKMQSDKGSIPDRFSAQQFSDYHSELNMSSLELGDSALYFCASSLGEGDPDGYTFGSGTRLTVV.

The CDR3 coding sequence is TGTGCTAGTGGTTTTGGCGTGGGGGAGTACGAGCAGTACTTC. Translation gives CASGFGVGEYEQYF. The V and J genes are TRBV12-5 and TRBJ2-7; D possibly uses TRBD1 or TRBD2 (5 bases each). V gave up 3 bases and J gave up 4 bases, with 13 bases separating them. CDR1 is LGHNT, CDR2 FRNRAP, per germline. There are 14 residues in the CDR3.

This clone was seen once. The rearrangement links TRBV25-1 to TRBJ2-7; D is undetermined. Germline CDR1 reads MGHDK; CDR2 reads SYGVNS. Trimming cost V 6 bases and J 3 bases, with 9 bases left between them. This CDR3 region has 12 residues. This CDR3 is CASSYRDYEQYF. The CDR3 DNA reads TGTGCCAGCAGCTACAGAGACTACGAGCAGTACTTC.